These 23 T cell receptor beta chains were sequenced from one sample in a study of regulatory T cells in long-lasting Graves disease. To make TCR beta libraries, researchers used iRepertoire HTBI primers and Arm-PCR of CDR3 regions. In TCRdb, the multiplex PCR reads were re-called with MiXCR into one record per CDR3 protein. The table includes about 430,000 distinct CDR3 sequences, about 15% detected once. Time point here: newly diagnosed GD, antithyroid drugs for less than 3 months. RNA from PBMCs was the source of the TCR library. These data also formed part of another study, on T cells in Graves' hyperthyroidism and ophthalmopathy.

This specimen was peripheral blood mononuclear cells (PBMCs), taken at new diagnosis, from a patient treated with antithyroid drugs. These receptor sequences come from a woman in her 40s with Graves disease.

This clonotype appeared a few times. This may be a read error, as it is one base from a much larger clone. The chain joins TRBV19 to TRBJ1-1; D is uncertain. The germline V gene encodes CDR1 LNHDA and CDR2 SQIVND (reference sequence). V lost 0 bases and J lost 5, with 16 bases in between. The CDR3 is 16 residues long. The CDR3 region is CASSIDASRWKTEAFF. The CDR3 DNA sequence: TGTGCCAGTAGTATAGATGCGTCCAGGTGGAAGACTGAAGCTTTCTTT.

This clonotype was counted at least ten times. The V gene is TRBV11-2, the J gene TRBJ2-3; 10 nucleotides match TRBD2. The CDR3 sequence is 16 residues long. Germline values: CDR1 SGHAT, CDR2 FQNNGV. The junction had 7 bases not matched to a gene; V was cut back by 1 base and J by 6 bases. This chain's CDR3 is CASSLGGTSAGDTQYF. CDR3 in DNA: TGTGCCAGCAGCTTAGGGGGGACTAGCGCTGGGGATACGCAGTATTTT.

This clonotype was counted a few times. The gene calls are TRBV11-2 and TRBJ2-5; weak D call: TRBD1 (5 bases). Trimming left V 5 bases short and J 4 bases short, with 11 bases between. The CDR3 length is 13 residues. Per germline, CDR1 SGHAT and CDR2 FQNNGV. DNA for the CDR3: TGTGCCAGCAGCACCCAGGGTCGAGAGACCCAGTACTTC. It codes for CASSTQGRETQYF. The entire variable domain, with the rest obtained from reference TRBV11-2 and TRBJ2-5, is as follows: EAGVAQSPRYKIIEKRQSVAFWCNPISGHATLYWYQQILGQGPKLLIQFQNNGVVDDSQLPKDRFSAERLKGVDSTLKIQPAKLEDSAVYLCASSTQGRETQYFGPGTRLLVL.

This clonotype has at least ten counts. V and J are TRBV11-3 and TRBJ2-1, with TRBD1 matching 10 bases. The CDR3 runs 14 residues. V was pared by 5 bases and J by 10 bases, with 8 bases of the junction left unmatched. Germline V lookup: CDR1 SGHNT, CDR2 YENEEA. CDR3 protein: CASSRRQGAEEQFF. In DNA form, the CDR3 reads TGTGCCAGCAGCCGGAGACAGGGGGCAGAGGAGCAGTTCTTC.

The rearrangement uses TRBV20-1 and TRBJ2-7, with D possibly matching TRBD2 (6 bases). The CDR3 spans 15 residues. Germline CDR1 reads DFQATT; CDR2 reads SNEGSKA (reference sequence). V was shortened by 3 bases and J by 0 bases, with 15 bases between the two germline ends. The CDR3 is CSARILAGSSYEQYF. CDR3 DNA sequence: TGCAGTGCTAGGATACTAGCAGGGAGCTCCTACGAGCAGTACTTC.

The sample holds a few counts of this clonotype. The rearrangement joins TRBV5-1 to TRBJ2-1, with D possibly being TRBD2 (5 bases). V lost 4 bases and J lost 5, with 16 bases in between. The CDR3 extends over 15 amino acids. CDR1 SGHRS and CDR2 YFSETQ come from the germline V gene. CDR3 sequence: CASSALSLADNEQFF. The CDR3 nucleotides read TGCGCCAGCAGCGCCCTTTCGCTAGCCGACAATGAGCAGTTCTTC.

The V call is TRBV29-1, the J call TRBJ2-1; D gene unclear. Germline V CDR1 and CDR2: SQVTM, ANQGSEA. Trimming pared 1 base from V and 7 bases from J, leaving 11 bases between. The CDR3 loop spans 13 amino acids. CDR3 residues: CSVEGRPINEQFF. The CDR3 nucleotides read TGCAGCGTTGAAGGCCGCCCAATAAATGAGCAGTTCTTC.

The rearrangement uses TRBV6-2 or TRBV6-3 and TRBJ2-1; 7 positions match TRBD1. Germline lookup yields CDR1 MNHEY and CDR2 SVGEGT. V lost 7 bases to trimming and J lost 0 bases; unmatched junction nucleotides: 6. The CDR3 has 15 residues. CDR3 coding DNA: TGTGCCAGCACCAGGGGGAGCACCTCCTACAATGAGCAGTTCTTC. It translates to CASTRGSTSYNEQFF.

The chain is built from TRBV28 and TRBJ1-2, with no clear D. Deletions cut 8 bases from V and 0 bases from J, with 7 bases between. Germline V gene data show CDR1 as MDHEN and CDR2 as SYDVKM. The CDR3 loop spans 12 amino acids. CDR3 loop: CASGTSNYGYTF. Here the CDR3 DNA reads TGTGCCAGCGGAACATCTAACTATGGCTACACCTTC.

This clonotype was recorded at least ten times. In DNA form, the CDR3 reads TGTGCCACCAGCAGAGATTTCCGGTATGGCTACACCTTC. This encodes CATSRDFRYGYTF. This sequence joins TRBV15 and TRBJ1-2; D gene ambiguous. This CDR3 spans 13 amino acids. CDR1 and CDR2 (germline): LNHNV, YYDKDF (reference sequence). Trimming pared 0 bases from V and 5 bases from J, leaving 7 bases between.

A note on this clonotype: A read error is possible here, since a much larger clone lies one base away. The CDR3 nucleotides are TGTGCCACCAGTGATTTGGCGGCCCCCTACAGTGAGCAGTTCTTC. Protein product: CATSDLAAPYSEQFF. This sequence joins TRBV24-1 and TRBJ2-4; D gene unclear. The DNA end favors TRBJ2-1, so the J call may be wrong. The CDR3 is 15 residues long. Germline loops: CDR1 KGHDR, CDR2 SFDVKD.

This sequence joins TRBV20-1 and TRBJ2-3; 11 positions agree with TRBD2. The CDR3 has 16 residues. The germline V gene encodes CDR1 DFQATT and CDR2 SNEGSKA (reference sequence). V dropped 0 bases and J dropped 5; count of bases not matched to a gene: 7. CDR3 residues: CSARDRLAGIKDTQYF. The CDR3 region has the DNA TGCAGTGCTAGAGACCGACTAGCGGGAATTAAAGATACGCAGTATTTT.

This clonotype was counted ten times or more. The chain is built from TRBV27 and TRBJ2-2; D remains unclear. This CDR3 spans 12 amino acids. V was pared by 5 bases and J by 8 bases, with 9 bases between. Looked up from germline, CDR1 is MNHEY and CDR2 is SMNVEV (reference sequence). CDR3 loop: CASSTPLGELFF. For the CDR3, the DNA is TGTGCCAGCAGTACCCCTCTGGGGGAGCTGTTTTTT.

A few counts support this clonotype. Germline and junction disagree at one end, which may indicate a read error. The chain employs TRBV7-3 and TRBJ2-1; D is possibly TRBD2 (5 bases). Germline V lookup: CDR1 SGHTA, CDR2 FQGTGA. The CDR3 spans 13 residues. The CDR3 region is CAGSSGGSNEQFF. The CDR3 nucleotides read TGTGCCGGCAGCTCTGGAGGTTCGAATGAGCAGTTCTTC.

This clonotype was detected ten times or more. This sequence joins TRBV28 and TRBJ2-3; D tentatively reads TRBD1 or TRBD2 (6 bases each). The CDR3 totals 13 residues. Germline CDR1 MDHEN, CDR2 SYDVKM. V dropped 6 bases and J dropped 6 bases, with 13 bases sitting between them. Written as DNA, the CDR3 is TGTGCCAGCAGCTTAGGGGGGTCGGATACGCAGTATTTT. It encodes CASSLGGSDTQYF.

The chain combines TRBV4-1 with TRBJ1-1; 10 bases are shared with TRBD1. The ends lost 1 base at V and 3 bases at J; junction bases unmatched: 5. CDR3 length: 16 amino acids. Germline assignment: CDR1 MGHRA and CDR2 YSYEKL. CDR3 bases: TGCGCCAGCAGCCAAGGGGCGACAGGGGGCTACACTGAAGCTTTCTTT. As protein: CASSQGATGGYTEAFF.

V gene TRBV12-3 or TRBV12-4 combines with J gene TRBJ2-7; 12 nucleotides line up with TRBD2. The CDR3 totals 18 residues. V shed 3 bases, J shed 2 bases, and the junction held 11 bases outside the gene matches. The chain's CDR3 is CASSFGGLAGLGTYEQYF. Written as DNA, the CDR3 is TGTGCCAGCAGTTTCGGGGGACTAGCGGGCTTAGGCACCTACGAGCAGTACTTC.

This sequence joins TRBV5-1 and TRBJ1-3; D gene unclear. The CDR3 sequence is 14 residues long. Between the trimmed V and J ends, which lost 4 bases and 0 bases, there was a span of 8 bases. Looked up from germline, CDR1 is SGHRS and CDR2 is YFSETQ. DNA for the CDR3: TGCGCCAGCAGCCACGATCTCTCTGGAAACACCATATATTTT. Protein sequence: CASSHDLSGNTIYF.

This chain joins TRBV5-6 and TRBJ2-2; D remains ambiguous. Trimming shortened V by 2 bases and J by 1 base, and 9 bases separated the two germline ends. The CDR3 spans 15 residues. CDR1 SGHDT and CDR2 YYEEEE come from the germline V gene. The CDR3 spells CASSFTTQNTGELFF. CDR3 DNA sequence: TGTGCCAGCAGCTTTACGACCCAGAACACCGGGGAGCTGTTTTTT.

Only a few counts were recorded for this clonotype. The gene calls are TRBV25-1 and TRBJ2-1, with 8 bases aligning to TRBD1. Trimming took 7 bases from V and 0 from J; bases not matched to a gene: 11. Germline values: CDR1 MGHDK, CDR2 SYGVNS. This CDR3 is 17 amino acids long. CDR3 sequence: CASTSDRDPRSYNEQFF. In nucleotides, the CDR3 is TGTGCCAGCACCTCGGACAGGGACCCACGCTCCTACAATGAGCAGTTCTTC. Supplemented by reference TRBV25-1 and TRBJ2-1, the full variable domain reads EADIYQTPRYLVIGTGKKITLECSQTMGHDKMYWYQQDPGMELHLIHYSYGVNSTEKGDLSSESTVSRIRTEHFPLTLESARPSHTSQYLCASTSDRDPRSYNEQFFGPGTRLTVL.

The rearrangement joins TRBV3-1 to TRBJ2-5; D gene unclear. TRBJ2-1 matches the DNA end more closely, so the J call is doubtful. Germline CDR1 LGHDT, CDR2 YNNKEL (reference sequence). This CDR3 spans 13 amino acids. Written as DNA, the CDR3 is TGTGCCAGCAGCCAAGTTCAGGCCAATGAGCAGTTCTTC. This codes for CASSQVQANEQFF.

The chain employs TRBV20-1 and TRBJ2-1; D unresolved. Trimming removed 5 bases at V and 0 bases at J, with 17 bases between. The CDR3 sequence is 16 residues long. Germline V CDR1 and CDR2: DFQATT, SNEGSKA (reference sequence). CDR3 sequence (DNA): TGCAGTGCTTCCGCCATGGATCGTCGCTCCTACAATGAGCAGTTCTTC. Amino acid sequence: CSASAMDRRSYNEQFF.

Concerning this clonotype itself: Sequence at one end of the junction differs from germline and may be a read error. This chain connects TRBV7-3 to TRBJ2-1, with TRBD2 as a possible D gene (6 bases). Germline V CDR1 and CDR2: SGHTA, FQGTGA. The CDR3 is 15 residues long. The CDR3 sequence is CASSQRFGSENEQFF. For the CDR3, the DNA is TGCGCCAGCAGCCAAAGATTCGGGAGTGAAAATGAGCAGTTCTTC. The full variable domain, rest sourced from reference TRBV7-3 and TRBJ2-1, is GAGVSQTPSNKVTEKGKYVELRCDPISGHTALYWYRQSLGQGPEFLIYFQGTGAADDSGLPNDRFFAVRPEGSVSTLKIQRTERGDSAVYLCASSQRFGSENEQFFGPGTRLTVL.